The 27 T cell receptor beta chains reported below all come from one sample, sequenced in a study of cytomegalovirus exposure and HLA in healthy donors. Researchers ran the PCR with 60 Vbeta and 13 Jbeta primers. Sequenced by immunoSEQ multiplex PCR; TCRdb stores in-frame clones only, minus some. This sample yields 210,000 or so clones, of which around 80% are seen a single time; roughly 0.22% belongs to the top ten. Material: PBMCs. The receptors come from a girl aged 2-9 years in good health and CMV-seronegative.

The J gene is TRBJ2-3, the V gene TRBV5-1; D might be TRBD1 (5 bases). The V and J ends lost 1 base and 2 bases respectively, with 8 bases between them. This CDR3 is built from 14 residues. Per the germline V gene, CDR1 is SGHRS and CDR2 is YFSETQ. The CDR3 DNA reads TGCGCCAGCAGCTTGACAGGCGTCACAGATACGCAGTATTTT. Translating it yields CASSLTGVTDTQYF.

The rearrangement uses TRBV20-1 and TRBJ2-5; possibly TRBD1 for D (6 bases). V gave up 7 bases and J gave up 4 bases, with 10 bases separating them. The germline CDR1 and CDR2 sequences are DFQATT and SNEGSKA (reference sequence). This CDR3 region has 11 residues. DNA of the CDR3: TGCAGTGGACAGGTTGGAGAGACCCAGTACTTC. Its protein is CSGQVGETQYF.

The rearrangement links TRBV2 to TRBJ1-5; 7 nucleotides line up with TRBD1. Losses at the gene ends were 4 bases for V and 2 bases for J; bases not matched to a gene: 2. This CDR3 has 14 amino acids. Germline-derived CDR1 and CDR2 are SNHLY and FYNNEI. The CDR3 reads CASSAGQGNQPQHF. CDR3 nucleotides: TGTGCCAGCAGTGCTGGACAGGGCAATCAGCCCCAGCATTTT.

This clone came up once. The chain has TRBV9 and TRBJ2-1, with TRBD1 matching 8 bases. The J segment lost 1 base and the V segment lost 3 bases, leaving 3 bases of the junction unmatched. The CDR3 runs to 15 residues. From germline, CDR1 is SGDLS and CDR2 YYNGEE. CDR3 nucleotides: TGTGCCAGCAGCGCCCGGGACAGGTCCTACAATGAGCAGTTCTTC. As protein: CASSARDRSYNEQFF.

The genes are TRBV5-1 and TRBJ1-1; 7 nucleotides align to TRBD1. CDR1 SGHRS and CDR2 YFSETQ come from the germline V gene. V was pared by 4 bases and J by 0 bases, with 6 bases of the junction left unmatched. The CDR3 covers 15 residues. The CDR3 coding sequence is TGCGCCAGCAGCCCCGACAGGGCCCTGAACACTGAAGCTTTCTTT. Its translation is CASSPDRALNTEAFF.

The chain links TRBV5-1 to TRBJ1-1; D call uncertain. Trimming left V 5 bases short and J 4 bases short, with 12 bases between. The CDR3 length is 13 residues. The V gene's germline CDR1 is SGHRS and CDR2 YFSETQ. The CDR3 protein is CASSLSYGTEAFF. CDR3 DNA: TGCGCCAGCAGTCTTTCCTACGGCACTGAAGCTTTCTTT.

V usage is TRBV13 and J usage is TRBJ2-2; 7 bases fit TRBD2. Unmatched junction bases numbered 5, after V lost 8 bases and J lost 2 bases. The CDR3 consists of 14 residues. Germline values: CDR1 PRHDT, CDR2 FYEKMQ (reference sequence). The CDR3 is CASGAGVNTGELFF. The CDR3 DNA reads as TGTGCCAGCGGGGCGGGGGTTAACACCGGGGAGCTGTTTTTT.

J is TRBJ2-1 and V is TRBV5-1, with 9 nucleotides matching TRBD2. V lost 0 bases to trimming and J lost 9 bases; unmatched junction nucleotides: 4. CDR3 length equals 14 residues. Germline values: CDR1 SGHRS, CDR2 YFSETQ. DNA for the CDR3: TGCGCCAGCAGCTTGGAAGGGACTAGCAGTGAGCAGTTCTTC. Translation: CASSLEGTSSEQFF.

This chain links TRBV5-1 with TRBJ2-1; no clear D gene. Trimming took off 2 bases at V and 0 bases at J, with 9 bases between the two ends. Germline CDR1 reads SGHRS; CDR2 reads YFSETQ. The CDR3 is made up of 15 amino acids. CDR3 region: CASSLAESSYNEQFF. In DNA, the CDR3 is TGCGCCAGCAGCTTAGCTGAGAGCTCCTACAATGAGCAGTTCTTC. The variable domain in full, with the rest retrieved from reference TRBV5-1 and TRBJ2-1, is KAGVTQTPRYLIKTRGQQVTLSCSPISGHRSVSWYQQTPGQGLQFLFEYFSETQRNKGNFPGRFSGRQFSNSRSEMNVSTLELGDSALYLCASSLAESSYNEQFFGPGTRLTVL.

This chain uses TRBV6-1 with TRBJ2-7; 12 bases are shared with TRBD1. V gave up 10 bases and J gave up 7 bases; unmatched junction bases: 11. This CDR3 spans 14 amino acids. The germline gives CDR1 MNHNS, CDR2 SASEGT. The CDR3 is CATRPGQGAWEQYF. CDR3 DNA sequence: TGTGCCACCCGTCCGGGACAGGGGGCTTGGGAGCAGTACTTC.

The genes are TRBV7-9 and TRBJ1-4, with D unclear. This CDR3 comprises 14 residues. Between the trimmed V and J ends, which lost 5 bases and 8 bases, there was a span of 15 bases. Germline CDR1 and CDR2: SEHNR and FQNEAQ (reference sequence). CDR3 sequence reads: CASSPIRGGEKLFF. CDR3 nucleotides: TGTGCCAGCAGCCCAATCCGGGGAGGAGAAAAACTGTTTTTT.

The chain carries TRBV19 and TRBJ2-1, with 10 bases identical to TRBD2. Per germline, CDR1 LNHDA and CDR2 SQIVND (reference sequence). The CDR3 covers 15 residues. V trimming: 3 bases; J trimming: 6 bases; junction bases outside the gene matches: 5. CDR3 sequence reads: CASSIPSGRGNEQFF. CDR3 DNA sequence: TGTGCCAGTAGTATTCCTAGCGGGAGAGGCAATGAGCAGTTCTTC.

This chain uses TRBV6-5 with TRBJ2-2; 8 bases fit TRBD1. This CDR3 contains 15 residues. With V trimmed by 6 bases and J by 5 bases, 8 bases remained unmatched. Germline assignment: CDR1 MNHEY and CDR2 SVGAGI. The chain's CDR3 is CASRPGTGGTGELFF. The CDR3 region has the DNA TGTGCCAGCAGGCCCGGGACAGGAGGGACCGGGGAGCTGTTTTTT.

The chain couples TRBV7-9 to TRBJ2-7, with D perhaps matching TRBD1 (6 bases). V was trimmed by 2 bases and J by 6 bases, leaving 8 bases between them. This CDR3 is 12 amino acids long. CDR1 is SEHNR and CDR2 is FQNEAQ in the germline V gene (reference sequence). The DNA of the CDR3 is TGTGCCAGCAGCTTATCAGGGGCCGAGCAGTACTTC. Its protein product is CASSLSGAEQYF.

The chain has TRBV27 and TRBJ1-1; D not resolved. CDR1 MNHEY and CDR2 SMNVEV come from the germline V gene (reference sequence). This CDR3 is 13 amino acids long. The V end lost 4 bases, the J end lost 4 bases, and 10 bases lay between the germline ends. The CDR3 is CASSSRLRTEAFF. CDR3 sequence (DNA): TGTGCCAGCAGTTCGCGGCTTCGCACTGAAGCTTTCTTT.

The chain uses TRBV19 and TRBJ2-1, with 12 bases fitting TRBD2. Germline lookup yields CDR1 LNHDA and CDR2 SQIVND (reference sequence). This CDR3 spans 14 amino acids. V shed 6 bases, J shed 9 bases, and the junction held 6 bases outside the gene matches. CDR3 residues: CASRPTSGSSEQFF. In DNA, the CDR3 is TGTGCCAGTAGACCGACTAGCGGGAGTAGTGAGCAGTTCTTC.

This chain uses TRBV6-1 with TRBJ1-2, with 8 bases lining up with TRBD1. With V trimmed by 5 bases and J by 4 bases, 3 bases remained unmatched. The CDR3 runs to 13 residues. CDR1 MNHNS and CDR2 SASEGT come from the germline V gene. In DNA, the CDR3 is TGTGCCAGCAGTAGGACAGGGAGCTATGGCTACACCTTC. Protein sequence: CASSRTGSYGYTF.

This clone has only a few counts. The rearrangement links TRBV7-9 to TRBJ2-7; TRBD1 matches 7 bases. Germline V CDR1 and CDR2: SEHNR, FQNEAQ (reference sequence). V lost 3 bases, J lost 5 bases, and 4 bases stayed unmatched. This CDR3 has 13 residues. In nucleotides, the CDR3 is TGTGCCAGCAGCTTGGAGACAGGGAACGAGCAGTACTTC. Its translation is CASSLETGNEQYF.

The V call is TRBV7-7, the J call TRBJ2-2; no reliable D call. Trimming pared 3 bases from V and 4 bases from J, leaving 6 bases between. There are 13 residues in the CDR3. Germline V gives CDR1 SSHAT, CDR2 FNYEAQ (reference sequence). DNA of the CDR3: TGTGCCAGCAGCTTTTCGGGCACCGGGGAGCTGTTTTTT. Protein product: CASSFSGTGELFF. The variable domain in full, with the rest retrieved from reference TRBV7-7 and TRBJ2-2, is GAGVSQSPRYKVTKRGQDVTLRCDPISSHATLYWYQQALGQGPEFLTYFNYEAQPDKSGLPSDRFSAERPEGSISTLTIQRTEQRDSAMYRCASSFSGTGELFFGEGSRLTVL.

The chain is built from TRBV25-1 and TRBJ2-7; a weak D match, TRBD1 (5 bases). Germline V gives CDR1 MGHDK, CDR2 SYGVNS. V lost 3 bases, J lost 5 bases, and 14 bases lay in between. The CDR3 is 14 amino acids. The CDR3 sequence: CASSDHPDMNEQYF. CDR3 bases: TGTGCCAGCAGTGACCACCCGGACATGAACGAGCAGTACTTC.

This chain connects TRBV6-1 to TRBJ2-2; D not certain. This CDR3 comprises 14 residues. CDR1 is MNHNS and CDR2 is SASEGT in the germline V gene. V lost 8 bases, J lost 5 bases, and 15 bases lay in between. DNA for the CDR3: TGTGCCAGCCGAAATAGATTCCTAACCGGGGAGCTGTTTTTT. Amino acid sequence: CASRNRFLTGELFF.

Written as DNA, the CDR3 is TGTGCCAGCAGCGTAGCCGGGACGGGGGACCACGAGCAGTACTTC. Its translation: CASSVAGTGDHEQYF. The chain employs TRBV5-4 and TRBJ2-7; D is perhaps TRBD2 (6 bases). CDR1 SGHNT and CDR2 YYREEE come from the germline V gene (reference sequence). The CDR3 spans 15 residues. V shed 4 bases and J shed 5 bases, with 19 bases lying between them.

The gene calls are TRBV7-9 and TRBJ1-4, with 7 bases identical to TRBD1. Germline V gives CDR1 SEHNR, CDR2 FQNEAQ (reference sequence). CDR3 length: 16 amino acids. After removal of 1 base from V and 6 bases from J, the junction contained 8 bases not matched to a gene. The CDR3 loop is CASSLGGGKGDEKLFF. CDR3 DNA sequence: TGTGCCAGCAGCTTAGGAGGGGGCAAAGGAGATGAAAAACTGTTTTTT.

The chain links TRBV6-5 to TRBJ2-4, with 9 bases that match TRBD2. Germline CDR1 and CDR2: MNHEY and SVGAGI. V shed 6 bases, J shed 6 bases, and the junction held 3 bases outside the gene matches. CDR3 length: 13 amino acids. The CDR3 DNA is TGTGCCAGCAGCCCGACTAGCGGAAACATTCAGTACTTC. It is translated as CASSPTSGNIQYF.

The chain links TRBV7-9 to TRBJ1-1, with 7 bases matching TRBD1. Germline V CDR1 and CDR2: SEHNR, FQNEAQ (reference sequence). The junction had 10 bases not matched to a gene; V was cut back by 5 bases and J by 4 bases. The CDR3 totals 15 residues. The DNA of the CDR3 is TGTGCCAGCAGCGAGGTAACAGGGGATGGCACTGAAGCTTTCTTT. Its protein product is CASSEVTGDGTEAFF.

This chain joins TRBV5-6 and TRBJ2-1; D is perhaps TRBD2 (6 bases). Germline CDR1 SGHDT, CDR2 YYEEEE. This CDR3 contains 14 residues. The V end lost 5 bases, the J end lost 5 bases, and 14 bases lay between the germline ends. The CDR3 sequence is CASRGAGKDNEQFF. Written as DNA, the CDR3 is TGTGCCAGCAGGGGAGCGGGTAAGGACAATGAGCAGTTCTTC.

The sample holds a few counts of this clone. The chain joins TRBV18 to TRBJ2-7; no definite D call. Germline V gene data show CDR1 as KGHSH and CDR2 as LQKENI. The CDR3 loop spans 12 amino acids. Trimming removed 5 bases at V and 7 bases at J, with 12 bases between. Here the CDR3 reads CASSGDYGEQYF. CDR3 nucleotide sequence: TGTGCCAGCTCAGGAGATTACGGAGAGCAGTACTTC.